The source of this TCR beta chain is a study of human T cells and chemical hapten exposure. Germline CDR1 is MNHNS and CDR2 is SASEGT. With 4 bases removed from V and 5 bases from J, the gap between germline ends came to 18 bases. The CDR3 is 15 residues long. One entry per CDR3 protein results from TCRdb running MiXCR on the RACE reads. The sample comprises roughly 180,000 distinct CDR3 sequences, approximately 20% of which are singletons, and about 6.7% rests with the top ten. Specified time point: patch test 1, 2 weeks after DPC sensitization. Described treatment: therapeutic diphenylcyclopropenone sensitization with weekly scalp DPC. Each donor was an alopecia patient between 18 and 70 years of age who qualified for DPC.

The chain joins TRBV6-1 to TRBJ2-7, with a possible D match to TRBD1 (7 bases). This specimen was whole blood, taken in connection with sensitization to the hapten diphenylcyclopropenone (DPC). This receptor was identified in a woman between 50 and 59 years old with alopecia areata. Some clones in this sample may be carry-over from other donors' samples. The DNA of the CDR3 is TGTGCCAGCAGTGGACTGGTCGGCAGGGGGGACGAGCAGTACTTC. Amino acid sequence: CASSGLVGRGDEQYF.